This T cell receptor beta chain emerged from a study of shared clonotypes between healthy human individuals. All the donors were Caucasian adults who lived in Nashville, Tennessee. The study separated CD4+ cells into CD45RA+ naive and CD45RA-negative memory subsets. Only in-frame clones appear in the TCRdb table, and some are missing; sequencing was by immunoSEQ multiplex PCR. The table records some 2,100,000 clones, 95% of them present only once. Study results and limitations: In contrast to clonotypes shared by all four donors, non-shared clonotypes had lower generation probabilities. The sharing of 4.5% to 6.5% of naive CD4 clonotypes was seen across several donors.

Note on this clone: The target antigen is unknown.

Trimming shortened V by 0 bases and J by 5 bases, and 7 bases separated the two germline ends. The CDR3 contains 13 residues. Germline V gene data show CDR1 as SGHAT and CDR2 as FQNNGV. The chain links TRBV11-2 to TRBJ1-2, with D perhaps TRBD1 (5 bases). Material: naive CD4+ T cells sorted from blood. Subset of the sample: CD45RA+ positively selected. This receptor was obtained from a man aged 18 to 29 in good health. The CDR3 protein is CASSLDREYGYTF. DNA for the CDR3: TGTGCCAGCAGCTTAGACAGGGAATATGGCTACACCTTC.